The 14 T cell receptor beta chains below all came from one sample that was sequenced in a study of STAT5B mutations in CD4+ large granular lymphocyte leukemia. Generated by immunoSEQ multiplex PCR, the TCRdb table keeps only in-frame clones and is missing some. This table has around 37,000 clones, more than 70% appearing once. The sample taken for sequencing was CD4+ T cells from blood buffy coats. These receptors were collected from a human donor in good health.

The CDR3 nucleotides are TGTGCCAGCAGCCTCGGACTAGCTCGGGCGAATGAGCAGTTCTTC. As protein: CASSLGLARANEQFF. This chain links TRBV11-3 with TRBJ2-1, with TRBD2 matching 8 bases. V dropped 5 bases and J dropped 7; count of bases not matched to a gene: 10. Germline V gives CDR1 SGHNT, CDR2 YENEEA. This CDR3 contains 15 residues.

This clone turned up a few times. The chain employs TRBV6-1 and TRBJ1-5, with 8 bases fitting TRBD1. CDR3 size: 15 residues. Germline loops: CDR1 MNHNS, CDR2 SASEGT. V shed 6 bases and J 2 bases; nucleotides not matched to a gene: 6. The CDR3 reads CASRSGTGGNQPQHF. CDR3 DNA: TGTGCCAGCAGGTCCGGGACAGGAGGCAATCAGCCCCAGCATTTT.

The gene calls are TRBV12-5 and TRBJ2-7; maybe TRBD2 (5 bases). CDR1 LGHNT and CDR2 FRNRAP come from the germline V gene. The CDR3 runs to 13 residues. The V end was cut by 5 bases, the J end by 8 bases, with 16 bases between. The CDR3 here is CASGPDSGRQQYF. CDR3 DNA: TGTGCTAGTGGTCCGGACTCCGGGCGCCAGCAGTACTTC.

This clone was detected only a few times. J is TRBJ1-1 and V is TRBV5-1; 7 bases align to TRBD1. With V trimmed by 4 bases and J by 1 base, 4 bases remained unmatched. Looked up from germline, CDR1 is SGHRS and CDR2 is YFSETQ. The CDR3 has 14 residues. The CDR3 DNA follows: TGCGCCAGCAGCCCGGGACAGCGGAACACTGAAGCTTTCTTT. It is translated as CASSPGQRNTEAFF.

The chain employs TRBV19 and TRBJ2-3, with TRBD2 as a possible D gene (6 bases). Germline CDR1 and CDR2: LNHDA and SQIVND (reference sequence). Trimming cost V 4 bases and J 5 bases, with 13 bases left between them. This CDR3 has 14 amino acids. The CDR3: CASSSGKQEDTQYF. CDR3 DNA sequence: TGTGCCAGTAGTAGCGGGAAACAGGAAGATACGCAGTATTTT.

This rearrangement joins TRBV4-1 to TRBJ2-5, with 9 bases aligning to TRBD2. Judging by the DNA end, TRBJ2-7 fits better; the J call may be wrong. Germline loops: CDR1 MGHRA, CDR2 YSYEKL. The CDR3 length is 17 residues. This CDR3 is CASSQLTVLAGNYEQYF. DNA for the CDR3: TGCGCCAGCAGCCAACTGACGGTGCTAGCGGGGAACTACGAGCAGTACTTC.

The CDR3 DNA reads as TGTGCCAGTAGTATAGTGTCGGGGGCCAAATCCTACGAGCAGTACTTC. Protein: CASSIVSGAKSYEQYF. This chain joins TRBV19 and TRBJ2-7; D might be TRBD1 or TRBD2, each matching 6 bases. Trimming stripped 1 base from V and 1 base from J, with 14 bases between. This CDR3 is built from 16 residues. In germline, CDR1 is LNHDA, CDR2 SQIVND (reference sequence).

The chain uses TRBV18 and TRBJ2-4, with D possibly matching TRBD2 (6 bases). The CDR3 spans 14 residues. V was clipped by 4 bases and J by 1 base, with 8 bases between them. From germline, CDR1 is KGHSH and CDR2 LQKENI. The chain's CDR3 is CASSLGGAKNIQYF. In DNA form, the CDR3 reads TGTGCCAGCTCACTAGGAGGGGCCAAAAACATTCAGTACTTC.

The table lists this clone with a few counts. The chain recombines TRBV11-2 with TRBJ1-2; 7 bases align to TRBD1. Unmatched junction bases numbered 6, after V lost 6 bases and J lost 8 bases. Germline V gene lookup returns CDR1 SGHAT and CDR2 FQNNGV. The CDR3 length is 12 residues. The CDR3 region has the DNA TGTGCCAGCAGTTCAGGGGGTTTGGGCTACACCTTC. Its protein is CASSSGGLGYTF.

CDR3: CASSLGQSQPQHF. DNA for the CDR3: TGTGCCAGCAGCTTAGGCCAGTCTCAGCCCCAGCATTTT. The chain combines TRBV7-2 with TRBJ1-5; no reliable D call. The CDR3 extends over 13 amino acids. Trimming left V 1 base short and J 6 bases short, with 7 bases between. The V gene's germline CDR1 is SGHTA and CDR2 FQGNSA.

The chain uses TRBV7-6 and TRBJ1-5; D uncertain. The CDR3 has 13 amino acids. CDR1 is SGHVS, CDR2 FNYEAQ, per germline. V was pared by 1 base and J by 13 bases, with 14 bases between. The CDR3, as DNA: TGTGCCAGCAGCTTAGAATCATCAGACCGTCAGCATTTT. It encodes CASSLESSDRQHF.

This chain links TRBV5-4 with TRBJ2-7; 9 bases are shared with TRBD2. There are 16 residues in the CDR3. V was pared by 0 bases and J by 3 bases, with 7 bases of the junction left unmatched. CDR1 and CDR2 from the germline V gene are SGHNT and YYREEE (reference sequence). The CDR3 DNA reads TGTGCCAGCAGCTTGGCCAGGACTAGCGACCTCTACGAGCAGTACTTC. It translates to CASSLARTSDLYEQYF.

The gene calls are TRBV19 and TRBJ2-5, with D possibly matching TRBD1 (5 bases). This CDR3 region has 17 residues. V lost 1 base and J lost 4, with 19 bases in between. Germline CDR1 LNHDA, CDR2 SQIVND (reference sequence). Here the CDR3 reads CASSIGTPRPAPETQYF. The CDR3, as DNA: TGTGCCAGTAGTATAGGGACACCCAGGCCCGCACCAGAGACCCAGTACTTC.

The chain combines TRBV30 with TRBJ2-7; no clear D gene. Germline lookup yields CDR1 GTSNPN and CDR2 SVGIG (reference sequence). The CDR3 spans 13 residues. V lost 2 bases and J lost 4, with 12 bases in between. The CDR3 sequence is CAWSPTTAYEQYF. The CDR3 DNA is TGTGCCTGGAGTCCCACTACTGCTTACGAGCAGTACTTC.